Following are 32 T cell receptor beta chains from one sample sequenced in a study of blood T cell repertoires in COVID-19. Profiling relied on immunoSEQ multiplex PCR, and the TCRdb table lists in-frame clones only, not all of them. The data contain fewer than 150,000 clones, 77% of them singletons. The sample was peripheral blood. These receptor sequences come from a man older than 75 with acute or convalescent COVID-19.

The chain has TRBV7-8 and TRBJ2-2, with 7 nucleotides matching TRBD1. Germline trimming cut 5 bases from V and 6 bases from J; bases unmatched to any gene: 3. This CDR3 has 13 residues. In germline, CDR1 is SGHVS, CDR2 FQNEAQ. The CDR3 spells CASSLDRAGELFF. The CDR3 region has the DNA TGTGCCAGCAGCCTTGACAGGGCCGGGGAGCTGTTTTTT.

This clone appeared once. The chain has TRBV5-6 and TRBJ2-2, with D perhaps TRBD2 (6 bases). CDR1 and CDR2 from the germline V gene are SGHDT and YYEEEE. This CDR3 region has 17 residues. The V gene lost 3 bases and the J gene lost 1 base, with 16 bases spanning the gap. For the CDR3, the DNA is TGTGCCAGCAGCTCCACAGGAGGGCGGGGGAACACCGGGGAGCTGTTTTTT. The encoded protein is CASSSTGGRGNTGELFF.

There are a few counts of this clone. The genes are TRBV4-3 and TRBJ1-1; D unclear. CDR1 is LGHNA and CDR2 is YSLEER in the germline V gene. The CDR3 consists of 16 residues. Deletions cut 0 bases from V and 7 bases from J, with 18 bases between. CDR3 loop: CASSQDSLGGYYEAFF. CDR3 sequence (DNA): TGCGCCAGCAGCCAAGATAGTTTAGGCGGGTATTATGAAGCTTTCTTT.

The rearrangement joins TRBV2 to TRBJ1-4; 11 bases align to TRBD1. The trim removed 8 bases at V and 14 bases at J, leaving 7 bases unmatched. The CDR3 runs to 12 residues. Germline V lookup: CDR1 SNHLY, CDR2 FYNNEI. The CDR3 here is CASGPGTGGLFF. The CDR3 DNA reads as TGTGCCAGCGGACCCGGGACAGGGGGTCTGTTTTTT.

The rearrangement uses TRBV6-5 and TRBJ1-1; unclear D gene. Trimming pared 6 bases from V and 7 bases from J, leaving 15 bases between. Germline CDR1 is MNHEY and CDR2 is SVGAGI. The CDR3 totals 13 residues. The CDR3 nucleotides read TGTGCCAGCAGGGAGAGTGGGTCGGGTGAAGCTTTCTTT. It encodes CASRESGSGEAFF.

This clone has just a few counts. The V and J genes are TRBV5-1 and TRBJ2-3; maybe TRBD1 (5 bases). From germline, CDR1 is SGHRS and CDR2 YFSETQ. V lost 4 bases, J lost 5 bases, and 17 bases lay in between. This CDR3 has 15 residues. This CDR3 is CASSRSPGAGDTQYF. CDR3 DNA sequence: TGCGCCAGCAGCCGGTCCCCTGGGGCCGGAGATACGCAGTATTTT.

The chain uses TRBV28 and TRBJ1-5; 7 bases line up with TRBD1. Germline CDR1 is MDHEN and CDR2 is SYDVKM. V was pared by 5 bases and J by 0 bases, with 7 bases of the junction left unmatched. The CDR3 spans 16 residues. The CDR3 loop is CASSSYKGASNQPQHF. As DNA, the CDR3 is TGTGCCAGCAGTAGTTATAAGGGGGCTAGCAATCAGCCCCAGCATTTT.

This chain links TRBV5-1 with TRBJ2-7; TRBD2 aligns across 8 bases. V lost 2 bases, J lost 12 bases, and 13 bases stayed unmatched. This CDR3 comprises 14 residues. CDR1 SGHRS and CDR2 YFSETQ come from the germline V gene. The CDR3 loop reads CASSLQNSGENVYF. CDR3 DNA: TGCGCCAGCAGCTTACAGAATAGCGGGGAAAACGTGTACTTC. Drawing the rest from reference TRBV5-1 and TRBJ2-7, the complete variable domain is KAGVTQTPRYLIKTRGQQVTLSCSPISGHRSVSWYQQTPGQGLQFLFEYFSETQRNKGNFPGRFSGRQFSNSRSEMNVSTLELGDSALYLCASSLQNSGENVYFGPGTRLTVT.

This rearrangement joins TRBV19 to TRBJ1-2, with 7 bases fitting TRBD1. This CDR3 is 16 amino acids long. With V trimmed by 3 bases and J by 5 bases, 12 bases remained unmatched. The germline gives CDR1 LNHDA, CDR2 SQIVND (reference sequence). The CDR3 here is CASSISGTALRYGYTF. Here the CDR3 DNA reads TGTGCCAGTAGTATTTCGGGGACAGCTCTACGATATGGCTACACCTTC. The complete variable domain, with remaining parts taken from reference TRBV19 and TRBJ1-2, reads DGGITQSPKYLFRKEGQNVTLSCEQNLNHDAMYWYRQDPGQGLRLIYYSQIVNDFQKGDIAEGYSVSREKKESFPLTVTSAQKNPTAFYLCASSISGTALRYGYTFGSGTRLTVV.

V and J are TRBV18 and TRBJ2-7; perhaps TRBD1 as D (6 bases). The CDR3 has 13 residues. Trimming shortened V by 6 bases and J by 6 bases, and 15 bases separated the two germline ends. Germline values: CDR1 KGHSH, CDR2 LQKENI. Here the CDR3 reads CASSWDTDSEQYF. The CDR3, as DNA: TGTGCCAGCTCCTGGGACACCGATTCCGAGCAGTACTTC. Full variable domain (outside the CDR3, taken from reference TRBV18 and TRBJ2-7): NAGVMQNPRHLVRRRGQEARLRCSPMKGHSHVYWYRQLPEEGLKFMVYLQKENIIDESGMPKERFSAEFPKEGPSILRIQQVVRGDSAAYFCASSWDTDSEQYFGPGTRLTVT.

This chain connects TRBV11-2 to TRBJ2-7; 12 bases match TRBD2. Trimming removed 5 bases from V and 1 base from J; junction bases left unmatched: 15. The CDR3 spans 19 residues. CDR1 is SGHAT and CDR2 is FQNNGV in the germline V gene. CDR3 region: CASSPQGGGLAGSSYEQYF. The DNA for the CDR3 is TGTGCCAGCAGCCCCCAGGGGGGCGGACTAGCGGGGTCGTCCTACGAGCAGTACTTC.

This chain joins TRBV18 and TRBJ2-2, with a possible D match to TRBD2 (6 bases). The V and J ends lost 1 base and 0 bases respectively, with 12 bases between them. The CDR3 consists of 17 residues. Germline V lookup: CDR1 KGHSH, CDR2 LQKENI. The CDR3 region has the DNA TGTGCCAGCTCACCACGCTCAGGCGGGGCGAACACCGGGGAGCTGTTTTTT. Amino acid sequence: CASSPRSGGANTGELFF. The full variable domain, its missing parts supplied by reference TRBV18 and TRBJ2-2, is NAGVMQNPRHLVRRRGQEARLRCSPMKGHSHVYWYRQLPEEGLKFMVYLQKENIIDESGMPKERFSAEFPKEGPSILRIQQVVRGDSAAYFCASSPRSGGANTGELFFGEGSRLTVL.

There are a few counts of this clone. At the DNA level, this CDR3 is encoded by other sequences in the same sample as well. This chain joins TRBV5-1 and TRBJ1-1, with a possible D match to TRBD1 (6 bases). The germline V gene has CDR1 SGHRS and CDR2 YFSETQ. V was clipped by 2 bases and J by 2 bases, with 10 bases between them. The length of the CDR3 is 14 residues. The CDR3 DNA follows: TGCGCCAGCAGCTTCGGCAGGGGCAACACTGAAGCTTTCTTT. This codes for CASSFGRGNTEAFF.

The chain combines TRBV11-2 with TRBJ2-5; possibly TRBD1 for D (6 bases). The CDR3 contains 14 residues. V gave up 1 base and J gave up 2 bases, with 8 bases separating them. The germline V gene encodes CDR1 SGHAT and CDR2 FQNNGV. The CDR3 region is CASSLGRGQETQYF. CDR3 sequence (DNA): TGTGCCAGCAGCTTAGGCAGGGGACAAGAGACCCAGTACTTC.

This rearrangement joins TRBV15 to TRBJ2-3; D is perhaps TRBD2 (5 bases). The CDR3 loop spans 15 amino acids. Germline V gene data show CDR1 as LNHNV and CDR2 as YYDKDF (reference sequence). V lost 1 base and J 6 bases, leaving 14 bases between the germline ends. In DNA, the CDR3 is TGTGCCACCAGCAGAGCCCGGACCGGGGTGGATACGCAGTATTTT. Translation: CATSRARTGVDTQYF.

This rearrangement joins TRBV5-1 to TRBJ2-3; 7 nucleotides match TRBD2. Trimming took 6 bases from V and 0 from J; bases not matched to a gene: 10. Germline values: CDR1 SGHRS, CDR2 YFSETQ. This CDR3 is built from 16 residues. The CDR3 region is CASTRSGDLSTDTQYF. CDR3 in DNA: TGCGCCAGCACAAGGAGCGGGGACCTTAGCACAGATACGCAGTATTTT.

To note about this clone: Other DNA sequences in the sample encode the same CDR3. In DNA form, the CDR3 reads TGTGCCAGCAGTGGGCAGGGGGACACTGAAGCTTTCTTT. It encodes CASSGQGDTEAFF. The chain recombines TRBV2 with TRBJ1-1; 7 bases are a match to TRBD1. This CDR3 has 13 amino acids. Germline assignment: CDR1 SNHLY and CDR2 FYNNEI. The V segment lost 4 bases and the J segment 3 bases; nucleotides outside the gene matches: 2.

A remark on this clone: Other DNA sequences in this sample translate to the same CDR3. V is TRBV5-1 and J is TRBJ1-1; unclear D gene. Germline V lookup: CDR1 SGHRS, CDR2 YFSETQ. V gave up 1 base and J gave up 5 bases, with 6 bases separating them. The CDR3 has 12 amino acids. The CDR3 DNA sequence: TGCGCCAGCAGCTTGCCGAGTACTGAAGCTTTCTTT. Encoded protein: CASSLPSTEAFF.

The rearrangement joins TRBV5-6 to TRBJ2-7; 10 positions agree with TRBD1. The CDR3 covers 15 residues. Unmatched junction bases numbered 8, after V lost 2 bases and J lost 6 bases. Germline V gene sequence: CDR1 SGHDT, CDR2 YYEEEE. CDR3 loop: CASSFRDRGSLEQYF. The CDR3 bases are TGTGCCAGCAGCTTCAGGGACAGGGGATCCCTCGAGCAGTACTTC.

The chain recombines TRBV9 with TRBJ2-1; TRBD2 matches 11 bases. V lost 4 bases and J lost 0; bases outside the gene matches: 12. The CDR3 has 19 residues. CDR1 is SGDLS, CDR2 YYNGEE, per germline. The CDR3 DNA follows: TGTGCCAGCAGCCAAGGGGCGGGACTAGCGGTAAGCTCCTACAATGAGCAGTTCTTC. Protein product: CASSQGAGLAVSSYNEQFF.

The chain combines TRBV5-1 with TRBJ1-1; D is undetermined. Germline-derived CDR1 and CDR2 are SGHRS and YFSETQ. V lost 2 bases, J lost 5 bases, and 22 bases lay in between. The CDR3 is 17 amino acids. CDR3 nucleotide sequence: TGCGCCAGCAGCTTCAAACGCTATACAGTGGGGAGTACTGAAGCTTTCTTT. Its translation: CASSFKRYTVGSTEAFF.

The V gene is TRBV3-1 (or the pseudogene TRBV3-2), the J gene TRBJ2-7, with D maybe TRBD1 (6 bases). Germline assignment: CDR1 LGHDT and CDR2 YNNKEL (reference sequence). CDR3 size: 15 residues. Trimming pared 4 bases from V and 3 bases from J, leaving 16 bases between. The CDR3 spells CASSRRTGTLYEQYF. In nucleotides, the CDR3 is TGTGCCAGCAGCCGACGCACAGGGACACTCTACGAGCAGTACTTC.

The chain carries TRBV20-1 and TRBJ1-4, with D unresolved. Deletions cut 4 bases from V and 5 bases from J, with 11 bases between. The germline V gene has CDR1 DFQATT and CDR2 SNEGSKA (reference sequence). The CDR3 has 13 residues. CDR3 in DNA: TGCAGTGCTAATGAGCCGGGGAATGAAAAACTGTTTTTT. This codes for CSANEPGNEKLFF.

The chain couples TRBV5-1 to TRBJ2-7, with TRBD1 matching over 8 bases. V was clipped by 4 bases and J by 2 bases; unmatched bases: 8. The germline gives CDR1 SGHRS, CDR2 YFSETQ. This CDR3 is built from 15 residues. In nucleotides, the CDR3 is TGCGCCAGCAGCAGAGAGGGACAGGTTGCCTACGAGCAGTACTTC. Residues: CASSREGQVAYEQYF.

The chain links TRBV27 to TRBJ2-2, with TRBD1 identical over 10 bases. This CDR3 has 16 amino acids. Trimming at V came to 3 bases and at J to 5 bases, leaving 6 bases not matched to a gene. Per germline, CDR1 MNHEY and CDR2 SMNVEV (reference sequence). CDR3 loop: CASSLGTGDLTGELFF. In DNA, the CDR3 is TGTGCCAGCAGTTTGGGGACAGGGGATTTAACCGGGGAGCTGTTTTTT.

The chain links TRBV7-3 to TRBJ1-6; D is uncertain. The CDR3 covers 16 residues. V gave up 5 bases and J gave up 9 bases, with 20 bases separating them. From germline, CDR1 is SGHTA and CDR2 FQGTGA. CDR3 coding DNA: TGTGCCAGCAGCCCTCAGACGGGATCGAATGGTTCACCCCTCCACTTT. This encodes CASSPQTGSNGSPLHF. Filled out from reference TRBV7-3 and TRBJ1-6, the complete variable domain reads GAGVSQTPSNKVTEKGKYVELRCDPISGHTALYWYRQSLGQGPEFLIYFQGTGAADDSGLPNDRFFAVRPEGSVSTLKIQRTERGDSAVYLCASSPQTGSNGSPLHFGNGTRLTVT.

V is TRBV4-1 and J is TRBJ1-6, with TRBD1 matching over 7 bases. The CDR3 has 15 amino acids. Per the germline V gene, CDR1 is MGHRA and CDR2 is YSYEKL. V shed 4 bases and J 5 bases; nucleotides not matched to a gene: 5. CDR3 bases: TGCGCCAGCAGCCGCGGAGGGACAGATAATTCACCCCTCCACTTT. Translation: CASSRGGTDNSPLHF.

This clone has just one count. The chain is built from TRBV18 and TRBJ2-1; 7 bases agree with TRBD1. This CDR3 comprises 15 residues. Trimming cost V 8 bases and J 8 bases; bases outside gene matches: 15. The germline V gene has CDR1 KGHSH and CDR2 LQKENI. CDR3 DNA: TGTGCCAGCCAGCTCCCGGGACAGAATGGGGATGAGCAGTTCTTC. Translating gives CASQLPGQNGDEQFF.

This clone was observed a few times. This chain uses TRBV4-1 with TRBJ2-6, with D perhaps matching TRBD2 (5 bases). CDR1 is MGHRA, CDR2 YSYEKL, per germline. Trimming took off 0 bases at V and 2 bases at J, with 8 bases between the two ends. CDR3 length: 16 amino acids. CDR3 nucleotide sequence: TGCGCCAGCAGCCAAGATCCCGGGGCTGGGGCCAACGTCCTGACTTTC. Its protein product is CASSQDPGAGANVLTF.

The gene calls are TRBV5-6 and TRBJ2-3, with unresolved D. Germline V lookup: CDR1 SGHDT, CDR2 YYEEEE. There are 14 residues in the CDR3. Trimming stripped 0 bases from V and 2 bases from J, with 7 bases between. This CDR3 reads CASSLASYTDTQYF. The CDR3 DNA reads as TGTGCCAGCAGCTTGGCCAGTTACACAGATACGCAGTATTTT.

The chain uses TRBV30 and TRBJ2-7; D possibly corresponds to TRBD1 (5 bases). CDR1 is GTSNPN, CDR2 SVGIG, per germline (reference sequence). The CDR3 extends over 13 amino acids. Trimming pared 5 bases from V and 2 bases from J, leaving 13 bases between. The CDR3 region has the DNA TGTGCCTGGGGCAGGGAAACGCCCTACGAGCAGTACTTC. Translation: CAWGRETPYEQYF.

The rearrangement uses TRBV6-2 or TRBV6-3 and TRBJ2-1; 11 bases fit TRBD2. This CDR3 has 16 amino acids. V lost 4 bases and J lost 4; bases outside the gene matches: 6. Germline CDR1 reads MNHEY; CDR2 reads SVGEGT. CDR3 residues: CASSFYSGGAYNEQFF. For the CDR3, the DNA is TGTGCCAGCAGTTTTTATAGCGGGGGGGCATACAATGAGCAGTTCTTC.